This is a list of T cell receptor beta chains from one sample in a study of blood T cell repertoires in COVID-19. Assay used: immunoSEQ multiplex PCR; TCRdb lists only in-frame clones, some missing. This sample has around 170,000 clones, with 80% to 90% found just once. The source material was peripheral blood. All receptors come from a woman over 75 with COVID-19, enrolled during active disease. Both conserved end residues are part of each CDR3. The D gene is left open where the match is weak. Size is omitted from some rows. Given values are once, few, many or a class for expanded clones.

CDR3 DNA	CDR3 protein	clone size	D gene	V gene	J gene
TGTGCCAGCAGTTTATATGGACTAGCGGGACCCGGGGAGCTGTTTTTT	CASSLYGLAGPGELFF	few	TRBD2	TRBV28	TRBJ2-2
TGTGCCTGGAGTGTAGGTCGGGTAGCGATGAACACTGAAGCTTTCTTT	CAWSVGRVAMNTEAFF	NA	NA	TRBV30	TRBJ1-1
TGTGCCAGCAGCGACCCCCAGGGACTAGCGGGGGGGGCTAGCACAGATACGCAGTATTTT	CASSDPQGLAGGASTDTQYF	NA	TRBD2	TRBV9	TRBJ2-3
TGTGCCAGCAGCCAAGTCATCGACAGGGCGAATGAGCAGTTCTTC	CASSQVIDRANEQFF	NA	TRBD1	TRBV3-1/TRBV3-2	TRBJ2-1
TGTGCCAGCAGCTGGACCCCGGGGGACACTGAAGCTTTCTTT	CASSWTPGDTEAFF	NA	NA	TRBV11-1	TRBJ1-1
TGTGCCAGCAGCCGTTATGACTCAACCGGGACTGAAGCTTTCTTT	CASSRYDSTGTEAFF	NA	NA	TRBV5-6	TRBJ1-1
TGTGCCAGCAGCTTTCTCCCGCCTCCGGGAGAGACCCAGTACTTC	CASSFLPPPGETQYF	NA	NA	TRBV7-2	TRBJ2-5
TGTGCCAGCAGTTCCCCGACAGGGGAAGGACTAAATCAGCCCCAGCATTTT	CASSSPTGEGLNQPQHF	NA	TRBD1	TRBV6-2/TRBV6-3	TRBJ1-5
TGCGCCAGCAGCTTGGCAGGGACATCGAACTATGGCTACACCTTC	CASSLAGTSNYGYTF	NA	NA	TRBV5-1	TRBJ1-2
TGTGCCATCAGTACCGCTATGGGGCCCCGGACTAGCGAACCATACGAGCAGTACTTC	CAISTAMGPRTSEPYEQYF	NA	TRBD2	TRBV28	TRBJ2-7
TGTGCCAGCAGCTTAGGCGGAACCTACAATGAGCAGTTCTTC	CASSLGGTYNEQFF	NA	NA	TRBV7-2	TRBJ2-1
TGTGCCAGCAGCTTTGGTCCGACCAAGGGACTGCAGTACTTC	CASSFGPTKGLQYF	NA	NA	TRBV5-4	TRBJ2-7
TGTGCCAGCTCACCAGTCACAGGAAGCTACGAGCAGTACTTC	CASSPVTGSYEQYF	few	NA	TRBV18	TRBJ2-7
TGTGCCAGTAGTACCGACAGTTGGGGACTCATTGAGCAGTTCTTC	CASSTDSWGLIEQFF	NA	NA	TRBV19	TRBJ2-1
TGTGCCAGCAGTTTACAGGGCCGGTACACCGGGGAGCTGTTTTTT	CASSLQGRYTGELFF	NA	NA	TRBV27	TRBJ2-2
TGTGCCAGCAGCTTACGCGGGAGAGGTACCGGGGAGCTGTTTTTT	CASSLRGRGTGELFF	NA	TRBD2	TRBV7-9	TRBJ2-2